This TCR beta chain comes out of a study of regulatory T cells in long-lasting Graves disease. V lost 2 bases and J 3 bases, leaving 8 bases between the germline ends. The CDR3 spans 13 residues. Per germline, CDR1 MNHEY and CDR2 SVGEGT. The time point: newly diagnosed GD, antithyroid drugs for less than 3 months. Researchers made the TCR library from RNA that was extracted from PBMCs. Doctors identified Graves' disease using the American Thyroid Association guidelines. CDR3-region Arm-PCR and iRepertoire HTBI primers produced the TCR beta libraries. A single record per CDR3 protein comes from TCRdb applying MiXCR to the multiplex PCR reads. The repertoire consists of hundreds of thousands of distinct CDR3 sequences, with around 12% occurring once and the leading ten covering about 8.3%. A few counts support this clonotype. Another study also made use of these data, one on T cells in Graves' hyperthyroidism and ophthalmopathy.

This TCR derives from a woman aged 30 to 39 with Graves disease. The chain carries TRBV6-2 or TRBV6-3 and TRBJ2-7; D perhaps matches TRBD1 (6 bases). The material was peripheral blood mononuclear cells (PBMCs), obtained at new diagnosis, from a patient treated with antithyroid drugs. The CDR3 DNA reads as TGTGCCAGCAGTTACAAACAGGGCTACGAGCAGTACTTC. The encoded protein is CASSYKQGYEQYF.